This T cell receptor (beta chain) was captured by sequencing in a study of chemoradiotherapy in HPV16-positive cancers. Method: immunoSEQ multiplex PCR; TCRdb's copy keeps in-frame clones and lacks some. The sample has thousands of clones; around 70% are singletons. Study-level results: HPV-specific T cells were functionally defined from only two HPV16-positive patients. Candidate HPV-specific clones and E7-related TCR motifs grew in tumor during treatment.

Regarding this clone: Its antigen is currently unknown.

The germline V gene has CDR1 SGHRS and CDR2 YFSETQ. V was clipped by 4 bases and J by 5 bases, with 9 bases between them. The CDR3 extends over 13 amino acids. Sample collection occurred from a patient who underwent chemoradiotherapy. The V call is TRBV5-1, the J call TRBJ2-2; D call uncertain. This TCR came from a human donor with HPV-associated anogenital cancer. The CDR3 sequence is CASSQTNTGELFF. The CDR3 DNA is TGCGCCAGCAGCCAAACTAATACCGGGGAGCTGTTTTTT.